These 14 T cell receptor beta chains were all obtained from the same sample, sequenced in a study of identical twins. One entry per CDR3 protein results from TCRdb running MiXCR on the 5' RACE reads. The sample shows about 530,000 distinct CDR3 sequences, 20% to 25% of them seen only once. The sample also formed part of further work on yellow fever vaccine responses in identical twins.

The sample comprised CD4+ T cells sorted from blood. The receptors derive from a woman younger than 30 in good health.

The chain couples TRBV7-6 to TRBJ2-3, with TRBD2 identical over 8 bases. The V gene end was trimmed by 1 base and the J gene end by 5 bases; junction bases not matched to a gene: 2. This CDR3 contains 14 residues. Per germline, CDR1 SGHVS and CDR2 FNYEAQ. CDR3 in DNA: TGTGCCAGCAGCTTAGTAGCGGGGATAGATACGCAGTATTTT. It yields the protein CASSLVAGIDTQYF.

The rearrangement joins TRBV10-3 to TRBJ2-3; the D call may be TRBD1 or TRBD2 (5 bases each). The V end was cut by 9 bases, the J end by 3 bases, with 13 bases between. From germline, CDR1 is ENHRY and CDR2 SYGVKD. This CDR3 is built from 13 residues. CDR3 DNA sequence: TGTGCCATTCTCCGGGACCCTACAGATACGCAGTATTTT. Protein sequence: CAILRDPTDTQYF.

V gene TRBV19 combines with J gene TRBJ2-7; the D gene is possibly TRBD2 (6 bases). This CDR3 has 15 residues. The germline V gene has CDR1 LNHDA and CDR2 SQIVND (reference sequence). The ends were cut back, 4 bases at V and 2 bases at J, with 15 bases in the middle. CDR3 sequence reads: CASSTNREPPYEQYF. The CDR3, as DNA: TGTGCCAGTAGTACCAACCGGGAGCCCCCCTACGAGCAGTACTTC.

This sequence joins TRBV24-1 and TRBJ2-3; D is perhaps TRBD2 (5 bases). The germline CDR1 and CDR2 sequences are KGHDR and SFDVKD. The CDR3 contains 14 residues. V was shortened by 3 bases and J by 3 bases, with 9 bases between the two germline ends. CDR3 nucleotides: TGTGCCACCAGTGATCAGGAGCGGACAGATACGCAGTATTTT. Its protein is CATSDQERTDTQYF.

CDR3 sequence reads: CASSSLGLAGVDTQYF. CDR3 in DNA: TGCGCCAGCAGCTCACTGGGACTAGCGGGAGTAGATACGCAGTATTTT. This chain connects TRBV5-1 to TRBJ2-3, with TRBD2 matching 14 bases. This CDR3 comprises 16 residues. Germline lookup yields CDR1 SGHRS and CDR2 YFSETQ. V dropped 3 bases and J dropped 5; count of bases not matched to a gene: 5.

The table lists this clonotype with a few counts. The chain employs TRBV10-3 and TRBJ1-3, with D unclear. V gave up 0 bases and J gave up 0 bases, with 6 bases separating them. Germline CDR1 is ENHRY and CDR2 is SYGVKD. CDR3 length: 15 residues. CDR3 nucleotides: TGTGCCATCAGTGAGTCGAATCTCTCTGGAAACACCATATATTTT. This encodes CAISESNLSGNTIYF.

Only one count was recorded for this clonotype. The chain uses TRBV5-1 and TRBJ2-3, with a possible D match to TRBD2 (7 bases). CDR3 length: 16 amino acids. Looked up from germline, CDR1 is SGHRS and CDR2 is YFSETQ. The V end lost 4 bases, the J end lost 1 base, and 16 bases lay between the germline ends. CDR3 bases: TGCGCCAGCAGCCGGGGGGCTGGCGGGGGCACAGATACGCAGTATTTT. Translating it yields CASSRGAGGGTDTQYF.

V and J are TRBV20-1 and TRBJ2-1; 14 bases fit TRBD2. Per germline, CDR1 DFQATT and CDR2 SNEGSKA (reference sequence). The junction had 3 bases not matched to a gene; V was cut back by 4 bases and J by 4 bases. The length of the CDR3 is 15 residues. CDR3 residues: CSATRLAGGYNEQFF. CDR3 DNA sequence: TGCAGTGCTACTCGACTAGCGGGAGGGTACAATGAGCAGTTCTTC.

The rearrangement joins TRBV27 to TRBJ2-3; D is ambiguous. Germline assignment: CDR1 MNHEY and CDR2 SMNVEV (reference sequence). V lost 5 bases and J 2 bases, leaving 11 bases between the germline ends. The CDR3 has 14 amino acids. As DNA, the CDR3 is TGTGCCAGCAGTACCGCACGACACACAGATACGCAGTATTTT. This gives the protein CASSTARHTDTQYF.

J is TRBJ1-5 and V is TRBV24-1; tentative D call: TRBD1 (6 bases). The V gene lost 2 bases and the J gene lost 2 bases, with 12 bases spanning the gap. This CDR3 spans 16 amino acids. CDR1 is KGHDR, CDR2 SFDVKD, per germline. The CDR3 DNA reads TGTGCCACCAGTGATTCCCAGGGGATGGGCAATCAGCCCCAGCATTTT. It yields the protein CATSDSQGMGNQPQHF.

This chain links TRBV9 with TRBJ2-7, with D possibly matching TRBD1 (5 bases). This CDR3 has 14 residues. The V end was cut by 1 base, the J end by 0 bases, with 8 bases between. CDR1 SGDLS and CDR2 YYNGEE come from the germline V gene. The CDR3 nucleotides are TGTGCCAGCAGCGTACAGGGTTTCTCCTACGAGCAGTACTTC. Residues: CASSVQGFSYEQYF.

This clonotype was seen a few times. V usage is TRBV12-3 or TRBV12-4 and J usage is TRBJ2-2, with 7 bases identical to TRBD1. The CDR3 consists of 17 residues. Trimming took 7 bases from V and 7 from J; bases not matched to a gene: 18. CDR3 residues: CASTIHHRGFYIGELFF. The CDR3 coding sequence is TGTGCCAGCACCATTCACCACAGGGGCTTTTATATCGGGGAGCTGTTTTTT.

The V call is TRBV27, the J call TRBJ1-5, with D tentatively TRBD1 (5 bases). V was trimmed by 2 bases and J by 6 bases, leaving 8 bases between them. Germline V gene data show CDR1 as MNHEY and CDR2 as SMNVEV (reference sequence). There are 13 residues in the CDR3. This chain's CDR3 is CASSLVDSQPQHF. The CDR3 DNA reads as TGTGCCAGCAGTTTAGTAGACAGTCAGCCCCAGCATTTT.

This clonotype was seen a single time. The chain uses TRBV7-2 and TRBJ2-1; 8 nucleotides agree with TRBD2. CDR1 SGHTA and CDR2 FQGNSA come from the germline V gene. V was clipped by 1 base and J by 7 bases; unmatched bases: 6. This CDR3 has 15 amino acids. The chain's CDR3 is CASSLVAGYGNEQFF. DNA of the CDR3: TGTGCCAGCAGCTTAGTAGCGGGATATGGAAATGAGCAGTTCTTC.